The 13 T cell receptor beta chains below come from one sample, sequenced in a study of cytomegalovirus exposure and HLA in healthy donors. Here immunoSEQ multiplex PCR was the method, and the copy in TCRdb shows in-frame clones only, minus some. This sample has approximately 110,000 clones, with around 94% found just once. The sequenced material came from PBMCs. These TCRs come from a young woman in good health and CMV-seronegative.

This rearrangement joins TRBV28 to TRBJ2-7; the D gene is possibly TRBD1 (6 bases). The CDR3 spans 13 residues. Per the germline V gene, CDR1 is MDHEN and CDR2 is SYDVKM. The V gene lost 6 bases and the J gene lost 2 bases, with 11 bases spanning the gap. The CDR3 loop reads CASRRQEPYEQYF. CDR3 bases: TGTGCCAGCAGGAGACAGGAACCCTACGAGCAGTACTTC.

This chain joins TRBV6-1 and TRBJ2-1, with 8 positions matching TRBD2. J lost 7 bases, V lost 2 bases, and 10 bases had no gene match. The CDR3 sequence is 16 residues long. Germline V gene data show CDR1 as MNHNS and CDR2 as SASEGT. CDR3 nucleotides: TGTGCCAGCAGTGAATATCGGGGGGGGCCGGGAAATGAGCAGTTCTTC. It specifies CASSEYRGGPGNEQFF.

The V and J genes are TRBV13 and TRBJ2-4, with 8 bases that match TRBD1. Germline V gene sequence: CDR1 PRHDT, CDR2 FYEKMQ (reference sequence). J was trimmed by 6 bases and V by 5 bases; bases with no gene match: 12. This CDR3 is 16 amino acids long. The CDR3: CASSGEGRGPSNIQYF. CDR3 nucleotides: TGTGCCAGCAGCGGAGAGGGCAGGGGGCCCTCAAACATTCAGTACTTC.

The chain joins TRBV18 to TRBJ1-5, with 7 bases fitting TRBD1. This CDR3 region has 15 residues. The junction had 7 bases not matched to a gene; V was cut back by 2 bases and J by 6 bases. Looked up from germline, CDR1 is KGHSH and CDR2 is LQKENI. This CDR3 is CASSPYTGVGQPQHF. CDR3 DNA: TGTGCCAGCTCACCATACACAGGGGTAGGTCAGCCCCAGCATTTT.

This clone was seen only once. This chain links TRBV10-3 with TRBJ1-5, with 9 bases that match TRBD1. Per germline, CDR1 ENHRY and CDR2 SYGVKD. The V gene end was trimmed by 3 bases and the J gene end by 0 bases; junction bases not matched to a gene: 3. The CDR3 sequence is 16 residues long. The CDR3 loop is CAISDSDRGSNQPQHF. The CDR3 DNA sequence: TGTGCCATCAGTGATTCGGACAGGGGTAGCAATCAGCCCCAGCATTTT.

J is TRBJ2-1 and V is TRBV7-9, with 10 bases lining up with TRBD2. The ends lost 7 bases at V and 7 bases at J; junction bases unmatched: 4. CDR1 SEHNR and CDR2 FQNEAQ come from the germline V gene (reference sequence). The CDR3 spans 13 residues. CDR3 coding DNA: TGTGCCAGCAAAGCGGGGGGGAGTAATGAGCAGTTCTTC. As protein: CASKAGGSNEQFF.

The rearrangement joins TRBV7-2 to TRBJ2-7; TRBD1 agrees at 9 bases. Germline V gives CDR1 SGHTA, CDR2 FQGNSA. This CDR3 is built from 12 residues. The V and J ends lost 10 bases and 2 bases, in that order; junction bases with no gene match: 3. CDR3 region: CATGTGTYEQYF. The CDR3 DNA reads as TGTGCCACCGGGACAGGGACCTACGAGCAGTACTTC.

This rearrangement joins TRBV30 to TRBJ2-1; 13 bases are shared with TRBD2. This CDR3 spans 14 amino acids. V lost 8 bases, J lost 4 bases, and 5 bases stayed unmatched. Germline loops: CDR1 GTSNPN, CDR2 SVGIG (reference sequence). CDR3 in DNA: TGTGCCCGTACTAGCGGGGGGGGGTACAATGAGCAGTTCTTC. Translated, it gives CARTSGGGYNEQFF.

V is TRBV10-3 and J is TRBJ2-3; TRBD1 agrees at 9 bases. With V trimmed by 0 bases and J by 3 bases, 1 base remained unmatched. Germline CDR1 and CDR2: ENHRY and SYGVKD. The CDR3 contains 15 residues. The CDR3 bases are TGTGCCATCAGTGAGTCGACAGGGGGGACAGATACGCAGTATTTT. Protein product: CAISESTGGTDTQYF.

The rearrangement links TRBV4-1 to TRBJ2-1; D gene uncertain. CDR3 length: 15 residues. The V end was cut by 2 bases, the J end by 7 bases, with 15 bases between. Germline V gene lookup returns CDR1 MGHRA and CDR2 YSYEKL. CDR3 in amino acids: CASSQPGQFQNEQFF. DNA for the CDR3: TGCGCCAGCAGCCAACCGGGTCAGTTCCAGAATGAGCAGTTCTTC.

This sequence joins TRBV15 and TRBJ2-7; 11 bases match TRBD2. The junction had 6 bases not matched to a gene; V was cut back by 4 bases and J by 4 bases. The CDR3 has 15 residues. The germline CDR1 and CDR2 sequences are LNHNV and YYDKDF (reference sequence). CDR3 region: CATSTRLAGRYEQYF. In DNA, the CDR3 is TGTGCCACCAGCACCCGACTAGCGGGGCGATACGAGCAGTACTTC. Drawing the rest from reference TRBV15 and TRBJ2-7, the complete variable domain is DAMVIQNPRYQVTQFGKPVTLSCSQTLNHNVMYWYQQKSSQAPKLLFHYYDKDFNNEADTPDNFQSRRPNTSFCFLDIRSPGLGDTAMYLCATSTRLAGRYEQYFGPGTRLTVT.

The chain has TRBV4-1 and TRBJ2-7; D may be TRBD1 (5 bases). Germline loops: CDR1 MGHRA, CDR2 YSYEKL. The CDR3 has 12 residues. The germline V and J ends were trimmed by 4 bases and 6 bases, with 10 bases remaining between them. This CDR3 is CASSPPGPEQYF. The CDR3 nucleotides read TGCGCCAGCAGCCCCCCAGGGCCCGAGCAGTACTTC.

The count of this clone is one. V gene TRBV6-4 combines with J gene TRBJ2-1, with 12 positions matching TRBD2. This CDR3 contains 16 residues. The V and J ends lost 5 bases and 1 base, in that order; junction bases with no gene match: 3. Looked up from germline, CDR1 is MRHNA and CDR2 is SNTAGT. CDR3 in amino acids: CASSRLAGDSYNEQFF. The CDR3 DNA sequence: TGTGCCAGCAGTAGACTAGCGGGGGATTCCTACAATGAGCAGTTCTTC.